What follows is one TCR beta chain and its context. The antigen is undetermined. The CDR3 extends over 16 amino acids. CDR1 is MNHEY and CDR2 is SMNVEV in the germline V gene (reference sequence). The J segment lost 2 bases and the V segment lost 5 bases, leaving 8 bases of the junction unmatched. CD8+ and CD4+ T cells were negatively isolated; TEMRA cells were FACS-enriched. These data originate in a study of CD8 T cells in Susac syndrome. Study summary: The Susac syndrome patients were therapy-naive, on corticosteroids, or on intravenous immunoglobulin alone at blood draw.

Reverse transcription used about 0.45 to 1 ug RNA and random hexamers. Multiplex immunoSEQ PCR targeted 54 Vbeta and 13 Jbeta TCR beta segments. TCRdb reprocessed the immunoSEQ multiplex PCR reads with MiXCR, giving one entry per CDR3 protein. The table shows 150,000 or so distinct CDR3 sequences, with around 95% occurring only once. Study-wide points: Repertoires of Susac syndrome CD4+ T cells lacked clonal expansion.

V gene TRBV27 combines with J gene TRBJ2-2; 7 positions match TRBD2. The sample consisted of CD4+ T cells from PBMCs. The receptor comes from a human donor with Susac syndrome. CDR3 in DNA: TGTGCCAGCAGTCTTTACGGGACTATCAACACCGGGGAGCTGTTTTTT. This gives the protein CASSLYGTINTGELFF.